These T cell receptor beta chains were read from a single sample in a study of T-cell memory formation after mild COVID-19. Via MiXCR, TCRdb re-called the 5' RACE reads, giving one row per CDR3 protein. Of some 250,000 distinct CDR3 sequences listed, approximately 9% are singletons. Specimen: PBMCs or a T cell subset sorted from them (not recorded which). The receptors originated from a man in his late teens or twenties who had mild COVID-19 (a few samples of this study predate the infection). Cell type and time point are not known. CDR3s leave out the opening cysteine and the closing phenylalanine or tryptophan. The D gene is left open where the match is weak.

D	J	V	CDR3
NA	TRBJ2-1	TRBV6-1	ASSEIWGDREQF
TRBD1	TRBJ1-2	TRBV5-1	ASSRTGGRAGYT
NA	TRBJ2-1	TRBV4-1	ASSQRRGSYNEQF
TRBD1	TRBJ1-6	TRBV2	ASRDRDRGFSPLH
TRBD1	TRBJ1-2	TRBV6-2/TRBV6-3	ASSYSNGATGSGYGYT
NA	TRBJ2-1	TRBV5-1	ASSPTRATYNEQF
NA	TRBJ1-4	TRBV30	AGSYATNEKLF
NA	TRBJ1-2	TRBV5-1	ASSLSDTRLGYGYT
TRBD1	TRBJ1-6	TRBV7-3	ASSPTVGQVTSPLH
TRBD2	TRBJ2-1	TRBV5-1	ASSSLGLAGNEQF
NA	TRBJ2-1	TRBV3-1	ASSQDSRGALNEQF
TRBD2	TRBJ2-7	TRBV5-1	ASSLEPSGGIYYEQY
NA	TRBJ2-7	TRBV5-4	ASSLDLRERDEQY
NA	TRBJ1-2	TRBV7-2	ASSGGARGYT
NA	TRBJ2-7	TRBV7-9	ASSIWKVPYEQY
NA	TRBJ2-7	TRBV19	ASMGGSADSYEQY
NA	TRBJ2-2	TRBV9	ASSVRGIPAGELF
NA	TRBJ2-2	TRBV3-1	ASRPDFRGNTGELF
TRBD1	TRBJ1-3	TRBV9	ASSPRGTVSGNTIY
TRBD2	TRBJ2-1	TRBV9	ASSVGLAVNEQF
NA	TRBJ1-6	TRBV7-2	ASSLADRGPLH
TRBD2	TRBJ2-3	TRBV6-5	ASSPGLAGTQY
NA	TRBJ2-6	TRBV11-2	ASSETGSGANVLT
TRBD2	TRBJ2-3	TRBV6-6	ASSTGTSPDTQY
NA	TRBJ1-4	TRBV18	ASSVTTASEEKLF
TRBD2	TRBJ2-3	TRBV5-1	ASNRGDYADTQY
TRBD1	TRBJ2-3	TRBV7-3	ASSSQGTGTDTQY
TRBD1	TRBJ2-2	TRBV4-2	ASSQGGRGLGGELF
NA	TRBJ2-3	TRBV4-2	ASSQVDRTDTQY
NA	TRBJ1-4	TRBV4-1	ASSQLIANEKLF
TRBD1	TRBJ1-1	TRBV6-1	ASSGRQGWNTEAF
NA	TRBJ2-7	TRBV3-1	ASMGGGSEQY
NA	TRBJ1-3	TRBV5-1	ASSLGSLGLSGNTIY
NA	TRBJ2-1	TRBV7-6	ASSVFGEQF
NA	TRBJ2-3	TRBV4-2	ASSAGGRGTQY
NA	TRBJ2-3	TRBV28	ASSLWRGSGADTQY
TRBD1	TRBJ1-2	TRBV12-3/TRBV12-4	ASSTTGTGYGYT